This T cell receptor beta chain was sequenced in a study of blood T cell repertoires in COVID-19. The wider study: Specimens from acute and convalescent COVID-19 originated in the United States, Italy and Spain. PBMCs, B-cell-depleted T cells, or T cells provided the cDNA or gDNA that made up the material.

The CDR3 is made up of 15 amino acids. Trimming took off 5 bases at V and 2 bases at J, with 13 bases between the two ends. Germline loops: CDR1 MGHDK, CDR2 SYGVNS. As handled by the study authors: From reference gene primer amplification, estimates of nucleated cell counts were derived. Assay used: immunoSEQ multiplex PCR; TCRdb lists only in-frame clones, some missing. V and J calls and clone size follow that table, whereas D and trimming were derived from the DNA. This sample has more than 150,000 clones, with around 89% found just once. The sequence derives from a man aged 45 to 65 with acute or convalescent COVID-19. The rearrangement links TRBV25-1 to TRBJ2-1, with D possibly being TRBD2 (6 bases). The sequencing sample was made of peripheral blood. The CDR3 DNA follows: TGTGCCAGCAGTAGACATAGCGGAACCTACAATGAGCAGTTCTTC. The encoded protein is CASSRHSGTYNEQFF.